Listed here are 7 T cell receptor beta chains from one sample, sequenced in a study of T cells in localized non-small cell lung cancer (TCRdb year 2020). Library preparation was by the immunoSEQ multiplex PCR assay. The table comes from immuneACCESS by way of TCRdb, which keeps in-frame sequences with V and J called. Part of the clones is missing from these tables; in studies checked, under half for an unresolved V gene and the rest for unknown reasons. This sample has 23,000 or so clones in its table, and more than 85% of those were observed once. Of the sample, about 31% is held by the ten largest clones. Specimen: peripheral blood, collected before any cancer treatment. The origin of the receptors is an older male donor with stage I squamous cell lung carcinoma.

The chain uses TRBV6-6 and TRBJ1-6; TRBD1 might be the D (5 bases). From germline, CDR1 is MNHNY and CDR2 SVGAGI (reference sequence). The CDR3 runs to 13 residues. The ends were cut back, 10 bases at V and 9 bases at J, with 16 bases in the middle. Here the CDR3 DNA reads TGTGCCATCCGGGGGTCTGAGGGTTCACCCCTCCACTTT. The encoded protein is CAIRGSEGSPLHF.

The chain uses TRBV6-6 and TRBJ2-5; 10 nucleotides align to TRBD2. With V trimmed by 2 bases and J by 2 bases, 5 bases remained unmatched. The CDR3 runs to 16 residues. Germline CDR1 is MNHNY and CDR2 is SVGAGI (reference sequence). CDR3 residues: CASSYDPAGGQETQYF. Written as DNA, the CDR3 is TGTGCCAGCAGTTACGACCCAGCGGGGGGGCAAGAGACCCAGTACTTC.

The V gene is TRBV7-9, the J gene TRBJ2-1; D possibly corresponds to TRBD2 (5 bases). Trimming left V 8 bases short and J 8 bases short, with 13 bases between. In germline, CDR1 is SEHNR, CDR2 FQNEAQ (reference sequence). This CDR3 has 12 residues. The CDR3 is CASPLRGDEQFF. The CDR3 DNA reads TGTGCCAGCCCTCTCCGGGGAGATGAGCAGTTCTTC. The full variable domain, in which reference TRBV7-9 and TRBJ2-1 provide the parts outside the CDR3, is DTGVSQNPRHKITKRGQNVTFRCDPISEHNRLYWYRQTLGQGPEFLTYFQNEAQLEKSRLLSDRFSAERPKGSFSTLEIQRTEQGDSAMYLCASPLRGDEQFFGPGTRLTVL.

DNA for the CDR3: TGTGCCAGCAGCCCAGGGACTAGCGGGAAAAAAACCGGGGAGCTGTTTTTT. It is translated as CASSPGTSGKKTGELFF. This chain connects TRBV9 to TRBJ2-2; 13 nucleotides match TRBD2. The V gene end was trimmed by 4 bases and the J gene end by 5 bases; junction bases not matched to a gene: 8. Looked up from germline, CDR1 is SGDLS and CDR2 is YYNGEE. The CDR3 length is 17 residues.

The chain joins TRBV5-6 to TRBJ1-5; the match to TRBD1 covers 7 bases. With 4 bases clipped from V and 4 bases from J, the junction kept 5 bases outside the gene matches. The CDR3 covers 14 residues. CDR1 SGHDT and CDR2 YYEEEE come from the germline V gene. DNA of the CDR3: TGTGCCAGCAGCCGGGGACAGACTAATCAGCCCCAGCATTTT. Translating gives CASSRGQTNQPQHF.

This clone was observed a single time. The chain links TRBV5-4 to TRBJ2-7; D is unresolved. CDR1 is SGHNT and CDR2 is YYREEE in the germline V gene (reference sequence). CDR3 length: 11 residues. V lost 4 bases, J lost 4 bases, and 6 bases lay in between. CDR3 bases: TGTGCCAGCAGCACCGAGTACGAGCAGTACTTC. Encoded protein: CASSTEYEQYF.

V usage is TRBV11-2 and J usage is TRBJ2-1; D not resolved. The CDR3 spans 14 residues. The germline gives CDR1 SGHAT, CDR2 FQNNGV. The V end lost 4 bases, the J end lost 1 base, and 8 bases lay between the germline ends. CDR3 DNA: TGTGCCAGCAGCTCCCGCCTATCCTACAATGAGCAGTTCTTC. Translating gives CASSSRLSYNEQFF.